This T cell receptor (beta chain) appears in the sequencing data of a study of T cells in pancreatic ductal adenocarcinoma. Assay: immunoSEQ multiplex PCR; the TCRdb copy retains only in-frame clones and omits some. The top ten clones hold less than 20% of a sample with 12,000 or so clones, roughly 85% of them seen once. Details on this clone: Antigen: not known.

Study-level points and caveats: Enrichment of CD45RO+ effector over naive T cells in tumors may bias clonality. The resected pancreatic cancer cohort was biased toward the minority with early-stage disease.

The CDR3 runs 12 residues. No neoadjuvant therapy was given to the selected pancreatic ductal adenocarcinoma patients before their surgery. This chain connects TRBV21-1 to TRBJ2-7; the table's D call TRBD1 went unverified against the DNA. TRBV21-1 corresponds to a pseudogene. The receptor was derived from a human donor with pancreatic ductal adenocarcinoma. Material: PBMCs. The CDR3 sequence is CASSHQTYEQYF. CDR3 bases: TGTGCCAGCAGCCATCAAACCTACGAGCAGTACTTC.